This is a list of T cell receptor beta chains from one sample in a study of cytomegalovirus exposure and HLA in healthy donors. The method was immunoSEQ multiplex PCR; TCRdb's version includes in-frame clones alone and lacks a portion of them. The sample records fewer than 250,000 clones, 80% to 90% being singletons. The sample consisted of PBMCs. These receptors were taken from a man aged 18 to 29 in good health and CMV-seronegative. Each CDR3 is given with its conserved first and last residue. The D gene is left open where the match is weak. Rows give clone size only sometimes, using once, few, many, or a class for an expanded clone.

CDR3aa: CASSGLEGDTQYF
CDR3nt: TGTGCCAGCAGTGGACTGGAGGGAGATACGCAGTATTTT
j_gene: TRBJ2-3
abundance: .
v_gene: TRBV2
d_gene: .

CDR3aa: CAWNKQGGNEKLFF
CDR3nt: TGTGCCTGGAACAAACAGGGGGGTAATGAAAAACTGTTTTTT
j_gene: TRBJ1-4
abundance: .
v_gene: TRBV30
d_gene: TRBD1

CDR3aa: CASSLSGRGYTF
CDR3nt: TGTGCCAGCAGTTTATCAGGGAGAGGCTACACCTTC
j_gene: TRBJ1-2
abundance: .
v_gene: TRBV27
d_gene: .

CDR3aa: CASSYSRGQPQHF
CDR3nt: TGTGCCAGCAGTTACTCGAGAGGTCAGCCCCAGCATTTT
j_gene: TRBJ1-5
abundance: few
v_gene: TRBV6-5
d_gene: .

CDR3aa: CASSEEGPEAFF
CDR3nt: TGTGCCAGTAGTGAAGAGGGTCCAGAAGCTTTCTTT
j_gene: TRBJ1-1
abundance: .
v_gene: TRBV19
d_gene: .

CDR3aa: CASSQGSGTLTGELFF
CDR3nt: TGCGCCAGCAGCCAAGGTTCCGGGACTCTCACCGGGGAGCTGTTTTTT
j_gene: TRBJ2-2
abundance: .
v_gene: TRBV4-3
d_gene: .

CDR3aa: CASSFTRGSYEQYF
CDR3nt: TGTGCCAGCAGCTTTACTCGCGGCTCCTACGAGCAGTACTTC
j_gene: TRBJ2-7
abundance: few
v_gene: TRBV7-2
d_gene: .

CDR3aa: CASSPGTGQETQYF
CDR3nt: TGCGCCAGCAGCCCTGGGACAGGCCAAGAGACCCAGTACTTC
j_gene: TRBJ2-5
abundance: .
v_gene: TRBV5-1
d_gene: TRBD1

CDR3aa: CASTPPASGRQAGEQYF
CDR3nt: TGTGCCAGCACCCCCCCCGCTAGCGGGAGACAAGCGGGCGAGCAGTACTTC
j_gene: TRBJ2-7
abundance: .
v_gene: TRBV28
d_gene: TRBD2

CDR3aa: CARGYPEAFF
CDR3nt: TGTGCCCGAGGGTATCCTGAAGCTTTCTTT
j_gene: TRBJ1-1
abundance: .
v_gene: TRBV6-5
d_gene: .

CDR3aa: CASSFLERPTNTGELFF
CDR3nt: TGTGCCAGCAGTTTTCTCGAGCGGCCAACGAACACCGGGGAGCTGTTTTTT
j_gene: TRBJ2-2
abundance: .
v_gene: TRBV28
d_gene: .

CDR3aa: CASSEGGEQYF
CDR3nt: TGCGCCAGCAGTGAGGGAGGGGAGCAGTACTTC
j_gene: TRBJ2-7
abundance: .
v_gene: TRBV10-2
d_gene: .

CDR3aa: CASSTLLQGIGYEQYF
CDR3nt: TGTGCCAGCAGCACCCTCCTACAGGGAATCGGCTACGAGCAGTACTTC
j_gene: TRBJ2-7
abundance: .
v_gene: TRBV21-1
d_gene: .

CDR3aa: CASSQDFDWPEAFF
CDR3nt: TGCGCCAGCAGCCAAGATTTCGACTGGCCTGAAGCTTTCTTT
j_gene: TRBJ1-1
abundance: .
v_gene: TRBV4-3
d_gene: .

CDR3aa: CASSFPGQGIMNTEAFF
CDR3nt: TGTGCCAGCAGTTTTCCGGGACAGGGAATTATGAACACTGAAGCTTTCTTT
j_gene: TRBJ1-1
abundance: .
v_gene: TRBV28
d_gene: TRBD1

CDR3aa: CASSLYFGFRGYGYTF
CDR3nt: TGTGCCAGCAGTTTATATTTTGGATTTCGGGGCTATGGCTACACCTTC
j_gene: TRBJ1-2
abundance: .
v_gene: TRBV27
d_gene: .

CDR3aa: CASSPGSRLDWNEQFF
CDR3nt: TGTGCCAGCAGCCCAGGGAGTCGACTAGACTGGAATGAGCAGTTCTTC
j_gene: TRBJ2-1
abundance: .
v_gene: TRBV4-2
d_gene: .

CDR3aa: CASRLYSGNTIYF
CDR3nt: TGTGCCAGCAGACTTTACTCCGGAAACACCATATATTTT
j_gene: TRBJ1-3
abundance: .
v_gene: TRBV6-6
d_gene: .

CDR3aa: CASSQDGRGGGREKLFF
CDR3nt: TGCGCCAGCAGCCAAGATGGCCGTGGAGGAGGACGGGAAAAACTGTTTTTT
j_gene: TRBJ1-4
abundance: .
v_gene: TRBV4-3
d_gene: .

CDR3aa: CASRLAGGPSTGELFF
CDR3nt: TGTGCCTCAAGACTAGCGGGAGGGCCGAGCACCGGGGAGCTGTTTTTT
j_gene: TRBJ2-2
abundance: .
v_gene: TRBV30
d_gene: TRBD2

CDR3aa: CASSEDGFGQPQHF
CDR3nt: TGTGCCAGCAGTGAAGACGGGTTTGGTCAGCCCCAGCATTTT
j_gene: TRBJ1-5
abundance: .
v_gene: TRBV6-1
d_gene: .

CDR3aa: CASSSQGRNSPLHF
CDR3nt: TGCGCCAGCAGCTCACAGGGGAGGAATTCACCCCTCCACTTT
j_gene: TRBJ1-6
abundance: once
v_gene: TRBV4-3
d_gene: TRBD1

CDR3aa: CASSLDRNTEAFF
CDR3nt: TGTGCCAGCTCACTTGACAGAAACACTGAAGCTTTCTTT
j_gene: TRBJ1-1
abundance: .
v_gene: TRBV18
d_gene: .

CDR3aa: CASSPGGGRGNEQFF
CDR3nt: TGTGCCAGCAGCCCCGGGGGAGGGCGGGGCAATGAGCAGTTCTTC
j_gene: TRBJ2-1
abundance: .
v_gene: TRBV7-9
d_gene: TRBD2

CDR3aa: CASSLYRGRGNEQFF
CDR3nt: TGTGCCAGCAGCTTGTACAGGGGGCGCGGGAATGAGCAGTTCTTC
j_gene: TRBJ2-1
abundance: .
v_gene: TRBV5-6
d_gene: TRBD1

CDR3aa: CASSPAPGTARLLSSYNEQFF
CDR3nt: TGTGCCAGCTCACCAGCCCCCGGGACAGCAAGGCTTCTGAGCTCCTACAATGAGCAGTTCTTC
j_gene: TRBJ2-1
abundance: .
v_gene: TRBV18
d_gene: TRBD1

CDR3aa: CASSGWGLQWNTEAFF
CDR3nt: TGTGCCAGCAGTGGATGGGGGCTTCAATGGAACACTGAAGCTTTCTTT
j_gene: TRBJ1-1
abundance: .
v_gene: TRBV28
d_gene: .

CDR3aa: CASSSLAGNTGELFF
CDR3nt: TGTGCCAGCAGCTCCCTAGCGGGGAACACCGGGGAGCTGTTTTTT
j_gene: TRBJ2-2
abundance: .
v_gene: TRBV5-6
d_gene: TRBD2

CDR3aa: CASSNDRQGGNSPLHF
CDR3nt: TGTGCCAGCAGCAATGACAGACAGGGGGGGAATTCACCCCTCCACTTT
j_gene: TRBJ1-6
abundance: .
v_gene: TRBV21-1
d_gene: .

CDR3aa: CASSTNGLAGETQYF
CDR3nt: TGTGCCAGCAGCACCAATGGACTAGCGGGAGAGACCCAGTACTTC
j_gene: TRBJ2-5
abundance: once
v_gene: TRBV5-4
d_gene: TRBD2

CDR3aa: CASSPSGGGPWDYGYTF
CDR3nt: TGTGCCAGCAGCCCATCGGGGGGTGGACCGTGGGACTATGGCTACACCTTC
j_gene: TRBJ1-2
abundance: .
v_gene: TRBV7-3
d_gene: .

CDR3aa: CSVELRDQGNKNIQYF
CDR3nt: TGCAGCGTTGAGTTGAGGGACCAGGGGAACAAAAACATTCAGTACTTC
j_gene: TRBJ2-4
abundance: .
v_gene: TRBV29-1
d_gene: .

CDR3aa: CASSQEQGNTGELFF
CDR3nt: TGTGCCAGCAGCCAAGAACAGGGGAACACCGGGGAGCTGTTTTTT
j_gene: TRBJ2-2
abundance: .
v_gene: TRBV4-2
d_gene: .

CDR3aa: CASSPTGLAGENEQFF
CDR3nt: TGTGCCAGCTCACCCACAGGACTAGCGGGGGAGAATGAGCAGTTCTTC
j_gene: TRBJ2-1
abundance: once
v_gene: TRBV18
d_gene: TRBD2

CDR3aa: CASSYSNDAGGAFF
CDR3nt: TGTGCCAGCAGTTACTCGAACGATGCGGGAGGAGCTTTCTTT
j_gene: TRBJ1-1
abundance: .
v_gene: TRBV6-6
d_gene: .

CDR3aa: CASTLGPGTGEQYF
CDR3nt: TGTGCCAGCACCCTGGGTCCAGGGACAGGCGAGCAGTACTTC
j_gene: TRBJ2-7
abundance: .
v_gene: TRBV5-5
d_gene: TRBD1

CDR3aa: CASRPTGENSPLHF
CDR3nt: TGTGCCAGCAGACCGACAGGGGAAAATTCACCCCTCCACTTT
j_gene: TRBJ1-6
abundance: .
v_gene: TRBV6-1
d_gene: TRBD1

CDR3aa: CASSQQDSNQPQHF
CDR3nt: TGTGCCAGCAGCCAGCAGGATAGCAATCAGCCCCAGCATTTT
j_gene: TRBJ1-5
abundance: few
v_gene: TRBV5-5
d_gene: .

CDR3aa: CASSPGLAADTQYF
CDR3nt: TGCGCCAGCAGCCCGGGACTAGCGGCAGATACGCAGTATTTT
j_gene: TRBJ2-3
abundance: .
v_gene: TRBV5-1
d_gene: TRBD2

CDR3aa: CASSKGNSVETQYF
CDR3nt: TGCGCCAGCAGCAAAGGAAACTCGGTGGAGACCCAGTACTTC
j_gene: TRBJ2-5
abundance: .
v_gene: TRBV4-3
d_gene: .

CDR3aa: CASSSLRDRVNEQYF
CDR3nt: TGTGCCAGCAGTTCCCTGAGGGACAGGGTAAACGAGCAGTACTTC
j_gene: TRBJ2-7
abundance: .
v_gene: TRBV27
d_gene: TRBD1

CDR3aa: CSALTKNIQYF
CDR3nt: TGCAGTGCTCTAACCAAAAACATTCAGTACTTC
j_gene: TRBJ2-4
abundance: .
v_gene: TRBV20-1
d_gene: .

CDR3aa: CASSPYRAGGTGELFF
CDR3nt: TGCGCCAGCAGCCCGTACAGGGCGGGAGGCACCGGGGAGCTGTTTTTT
j_gene: TRBJ2-2
abundance: .
v_gene: TRBV5-1
d_gene: TRBD2

CDR3aa: CASSTGTSGTQGLYF
CDR3nt: TGTGCCAGCAGTACTGGGACTAGCGGGACCCAGGGTTTGTACTTC
j_gene: TRBJ2-5
abundance: once
v_gene: TRBV28
d_gene: TRBD2

CDR3aa: CASSQDLYEQYF
CDR3nt: TGTGCCAGCAGCCAAGACCTGTACGAGCAGTACTTC
j_gene: TRBJ2-7
abundance: .
v_gene: TRBV14
d_gene: .

CDR3aa: CASSTRGLYGYTF
CDR3nt: TGTGCCAGCAGCACCAGGGGCCTCTATGGCTACACCTTC
j_gene: TRBJ1-2
abundance: .
v_gene: TRBV28
d_gene: .

CDR3aa: CASSAIRQGRYEQYF
CDR3nt: TGTGCCAGCAGCGCGATCCGACAGGGACGTTACGAGCAGTACTTC
j_gene: TRBJ2-7
abundance: .
v_gene: TRBV7-2
d_gene: TRBD1

CDR3aa: CASSLTGGDQPQHF
CDR3nt: TGTGCCAGCAGCCTAACAGGGGGCGATCAGCCCCAGCATTTT
j_gene: TRBJ1-5
abundance: .
v_gene: TRBV7-2
d_gene: TRBD1

CDR3aa: CASANGRELFF
CDR3nt: TGTGCCAGCGCCAATGGTAGAGAACTGTTTTTT
j_gene: TRBJ1-4
abundance: .
v_gene: TRBV6-5
d_gene: .

CDR3aa: CASSLGGGSYEQYF
CDR3nt: TGTGCCAGCAGCCTTGGCGGGGGGTCCTACGAGCAGTACTTC
j_gene: TRBJ2-7
abundance: .
v_gene: TRBV5-4
d_gene: TRBD2

CDR3aa: CASFDSGDEKLFF
CDR3nt: TGTGCCAGCTTCGACTCTGGTGACGAAAAACTGTTTTTT
j_gene: TRBJ1-4
abundance: few
v_gene: TRBV28
d_gene: .